Presented here are 32 T cell receptor beta chains from one specimen sequenced in a study of blood T cells in healthy people across ages. A second about 6 to 12 cycle PCR used barcoded and J-beta primers. TCRdb independently ran MiXCR on the 5' RACE reads; one entry per CDR3 protein. The sample contains approximately 810,000 distinct CDR3 sequences, roughly 35% of which appear only once. The sample was blood. The receptors shown here come from a man in his late teens or twenties in good health.

This clonotype has more than one count but fewer than ten. In DNA form, the CDR3 reads TGTGCCAGCAGGGTACCGGGACAGGGGACAAATCAGCCCCAGCATTTT. It is translated as CASRVPGQGTNQPQHF. The chain carries TRBV28 and TRBJ1-5; TRBD1 matches at 10 bases. The J segment lost 4 bases and the V segment lost 6 bases, leaving 9 bases of the junction unmatched. Germline loops: CDR1 MDHEN, CDR2 SYDVKM. There are 16 residues in the CDR3.

This chain connects TRBV27 to TRBJ2-3, with D tentatively TRBD1 or TRBD2 (6 bases each). The CDR3 totals 14 residues. Trimming shortened V by 6 bases and J by 5 bases, and 15 bases separated the two germline ends. The germline CDR1 and CDR2 sequences are MNHEY and SMNVEV (reference sequence). CDR3 sequence (DNA): TGTGCCAGCAGACGAGGGGGGTTAATAGATACGCAGTATTTT. Translated, it gives CASRRGGLIDTQYF.

V and J are TRBV12-3 or TRBV12-4 and TRBJ1-3, with 7 bases that match TRBD1. This CDR3 is built from 15 residues. Germline trimming cut 5 bases from V and 0 bases from J; bases unmatched to any gene: 4. The CDR3, as DNA: TGTGCCAGCAGTGACAGGGCGGCCTCTGGAAACACCATATATTTT. Its translation: CASSDRAASGNTIYF.

This clonotype was seen only a few times. The chain couples TRBV20-1 to TRBJ2-3; 11 nucleotides match TRBD2. V dropped 6 bases and J dropped 1; count of bases not matched to a gene: 3. Germline loops: CDR1 DFQATT, CDR2 SNEGSKA (reference sequence). The CDR3 is made up of 14 amino acids. Written as DNA, the CDR3 is TGCAGTGCCAAACTAGCGGGAGGCACAGATACGCAGTATTTT. Protein: CSAKLAGGTDTQYF.

Only a few counts were recorded for this clonotype. Here the CDR3 reads CSAPGATSDEQFF. DNA of the CDR3: TGCAGTGCTCCCGGGGCCACGAGCGATGAGCAGTTCTTC. This sequence joins TRBV20-1 and TRBJ2-1; D is tentatively TRBD1 or TRBD2 (5 bases each). Germline-derived CDR1 and CDR2 are DFQATT and SNEGSKA (reference sequence). Trimming stripped 5 bases from V and 8 bases from J, with 16 bases between. This CDR3 contains 13 residues.

This clonotype was counted at least ten times. This chain connects TRBV12-3 or TRBV12-4 to TRBJ2-1, with 9 bases that match TRBD2. CDR3 size: 14 residues. V was clipped by 6 bases and J by 10 bases; unmatched bases: 10. The CDR3 loop is CASSPSGVQGEQFF. The CDR3 DNA sequence: TGTGCCAGCAGCCCTAGCGGGGTCCAAGGGGAGCAGTTCTTC.

The CDR3 reads CASSPGEPTGKAFF. In DNA form, the CDR3 reads TGTGCCAGCAGCCCGGGGGAACCGACAGGGAAAGCTTTCTTT. The chain carries TRBV7-2 and TRBJ1-1, with 7 bases matching TRBD1. J gave up 9 bases and V 5 bases, and 12 bases lay outside the gene matches. Germline V CDR1 and CDR2: SGHTA, FQGNSA. CDR3 length equals 14 residues.

The genes are TRBV3-1 and TRBJ1-2; D is unresolved. The germline V gene encodes CDR1 LGHDT and CDR2 YNNKEL (reference sequence). Trimming pared 1 base from V and 1 base from J, leaving 7 bases between. The CDR3 has 14 residues. The CDR3 region is CASSQVNGNYGYTF. CDR3 in DNA: TGTGCCAGCAGCCAAGTAAACGGTAACTATGGCTACACCTTC.

This chain connects TRBV20-1 to TRBJ2-5; D is possibly TRBD1 (5 bases). V dropped 4 bases and J dropped 5 bases, with 14 bases sitting between them. Looked up from germline, CDR1 is DFQATT and CDR2 is SNEGSKA (reference sequence). The CDR3 consists of 13 residues. The CDR3 DNA reads TGCAGTGCTAAGGGGCAGGGCCCTGAGACCCAGTACTTC. Its translation: CSAKGQGPETQYF.

This clonotype was observed at least ten times. This chain joins TRBV5-6 and TRBJ2-5, with no clear D. The CDR3 runs to 13 residues. The V and J ends lost 4 bases and 1 base respectively, with 8 bases between them. Germline values: CDR1 SGHDT, CDR2 YYEEEE. Here the CDR3 reads CASSAHPQETQYF. The CDR3 DNA is TGTGCCAGCAGCGCCCACCCCCAAGAGACCCAGTACTTC.

The chain carries TRBV9 and TRBJ2-1; 7 bases are a match to TRBD2. Germline V gives CDR1 SGDLS, CDR2 YYNGEE. V dropped 5 bases and J dropped 4; count of bases not matched to a gene: 12. The CDR3 sequence is 16 residues long. The CDR3 reads CASSYTPGLPYNEQFF. CDR3 DNA: TGTGCCAGCAGTTATACACCGGGACTACCGTACAATGAGCAGTTCTTC. Full variable domain (missing parts from reference TRBV9 and TRBJ2-1): DSGVTQTPKHLITATGQRVTLRCSPRSGDLSVYWYQQSLDQGLQFLIQYYNGEERAKGNILERFSAQQFPDLHSELNLSSLELGDSALYFCASSYTPGLPYNEQFFGPGTRLTVL.

This clonotype showed up just a few times. This chain uses TRBV3-1 with TRBJ1-2; tentatively, D is TRBD1 (6 bases). V dropped 0 bases and J dropped 5 bases, with 13 bases sitting between them. The CDR3 runs 15 residues. Germline V gene sequence: CDR1 LGHDT, CDR2 YNNKEL (reference sequence). The CDR3 nucleotides are TGTGCCAGCAGCCAAGAGAGGCACAGGGTTTATGGCTACACCTTC. Residues: CASSQERHRVYGYTF.

This chain connects TRBV7-2 to TRBJ2-6; D may be TRBD1 (8 bases). The CDR3 consists of 15 residues. The germline V and J ends were trimmed by 5 bases and 8 bases, with 16 bases remaining between them. Germline-derived CDR1 and CDR2 are SGHTA and FQGNSA. This CDR3 is CASSTGGGLTNVLTF. CDR3 nucleotide sequence: TGTGCCAGCAGCACAGGGGGGGGTTTGACCAACGTCCTGACTTTC.

The V call is TRBV10-3, the J call TRBJ2-3; a possible D gene is TRBD2 (5 bases). V was cut by 3 bases and J by 0 bases, with 13 bases left in between. The germline CDR1 and CDR2 sequences are ENHRY and SYGVKD. This CDR3 comprises 16 residues. In nucleotides, the CDR3 is TGTGCCATCAGTGATGGGGAGAGGGTTAGCACAGATACGCAGTATTTT. This sequence encodes CAISDGERVSTDTQYF.

This clonotype has a handful of counts. The V call is TRBV13, the J call TRBJ2-7; 7 bases match TRBD1. This CDR3 has 15 amino acids. V lost 4 bases to trimming and J lost 6 bases; unmatched junction nucleotides: 12. Germline CDR1 is PRHDT and CDR2 is FYEKMQ (reference sequence). The CDR3 region has the DNA TGTGCCAGCAGCTACGACAGGGCCCAATTCGCCGAGCAGTACTTC. It codes for CASSYDRAQFAEQYF.

Worth noting for this clonotype: One end of the junction varies from germline; a read error may be responsible. The chain recombines TRBV15 with TRBJ1-6, with a possible D match to TRBD1 (5 bases). This CDR3 comprises 15 residues. Germline CDR1 and CDR2: LNHNV and YYDKDF (reference sequence). The CDR3 coding sequence is TGTGCCACCAGCAGAGCGGGGACGGAAAATTCACCCCCCCACTTT. Residues: CATSRAGTENSPPHF.

The chain uses TRBV27 and TRBJ2-3, with 11 bases lining up with TRBD2. J lost 4 bases, V lost 6 bases, and 6 bases had no gene match. Germline V CDR1 and CDR2: MNHEY, SMNVEV (reference sequence). CDR3 size: 15 residues. For the CDR3, the DNA is TGTGCCAGCAGCACTATAGCGGGGGGGGCAGATACGCAGTATTTT. Protein product: CASSTIAGGADTQYF.

This clonotype was counted ten times or more. J is TRBJ2-3 and V is TRBV20-1, with D tentatively TRBD2 (6 bases). V was cut by 2 bases and J by 6 bases, with 15 bases left in between. The CDR3 covers 14 residues. CDR1 DFQATT and CDR2 SNEGSKA come from the germline V gene (reference sequence). CDR3 sequence (DNA): TGCAGTGCTAGATCAGGAGGGCTCGGGGATACGCAGTATTTT. Amino acids: CSARSGGLGDTQYF.

This clonotype was counted at least ten times. The rearrangement links TRBV20-1 to TRBJ1-6; a possible D gene is TRBD1 (5 bases). Per the germline V gene, CDR1 is DFQATT and CDR2 is SNEGSKA (reference sequence). Trimming took 6 bases from V and 9 from J, leaving 18 bases between them. This CDR3 has 14 amino acids. CDR3 residues: CSAPPGTGVSPLHF. Written as DNA, the CDR3 is TGCAGTGCGCCCCCCGGAACGGGGGTTTCACCCCTCCACTTT.

This clonotype was counted at least ten times. The chain uses TRBV7-9 and TRBJ2-5; D is unresolved. CDR1 and CDR2 from the germline V gene are SEHNR and FQNEAQ (reference sequence). The CDR3 consists of 13 residues. V lost 3 bases to trimming and J lost 2 bases, with 7 bases between them. The CDR3 here is CASSFGLQETQYF. In nucleotides, the CDR3 is TGTGCCAGCAGCTTTGGCTTACAAGAGACCCAGTACTTC.

In regard to this clonotype: A clone one base away is much larger, so this may be a read error. This chain joins TRBV29-1 and TRBJ1-4, with D hard to call. CDR1 SQVTM and CDR2 ANQGSEA come from the germline V gene. CDR3 size: 14 residues. V lost 5 bases and J lost 1, with 11 bases in between. The DNA for the CDR3 is TGCAGCGTTCGACGGGCAATAACTAATGAAAAACTGTTTTTT. It is translated as CSVRRAITNEKLFF.

The chain links TRBV27 to TRBJ1-5, with 7 positions matching TRBD1. CDR3 length: 14 amino acids. Germline V gene sequence: CDR1 MNHEY, CDR2 SMNVEV (reference sequence). Unmatched junction bases numbered 7, after V lost 5 bases and J lost 6 bases. Written as DNA, the CDR3 is TGTGCCAGCAGTGGACAGGCCCCAGGTCAGCCCCAGCATTTT. Translated: CASSGQAPGQPQHF.

The V call is TRBV20-1, the J call TRBJ2-1, with 12 bases that match TRBD2. Germline CDR1 is DFQATT and CDR2 is SNEGSKA (reference sequence). CDR3 length: 18 residues. The junction had 12 bases not matched to a gene; V was cut back by 1 base and J by 5 bases. CDR3: CSARGWAASGGGHNEQFF. The CDR3, as DNA: TGCAGTGCTAGAGGGTGGGCGGCTAGCGGGGGGGGCCACAATGAGCAGTTCTTC.

This clonotype was recorded at least ten times. The chain carries TRBV7-9 and TRBJ2-1, with D tentatively TRBD2 (6 bases). Germline CDR1 and CDR2: SEHNR and FQNEAQ (reference sequence). This CDR3 is 16 amino acids long. Trimming removed 5 bases from V and 0 bases from J, with 14 bases in between. CDR3 nucleotides: TGTGCCAGCAGCCGGGGACTTTCCTACTCCTACAATGAGCAGTTCTTC. Protein sequence: CASSRGLSYSYNEQFF. The complete variable domain, with remaining parts taken from reference TRBV7-9 and TRBJ2-1, reads DTGVSQNPRHKITKRGQNVTFRCDPISEHNRLYWYRQTLGQGPEFLTYFQNEAQLEKSRLLSDRFSAERPKGSFSTLEIQRTEQGDSAMYLCASSRGLSYSYNEQFFGPGTRLTVL.

There are a few counts of this clonotype. The chain is built from TRBV2 and TRBJ2-4, with a possible D match to TRBD1 (6 bases). The CDR3 is 14 residues long. Trimming took off 4 bases at V and 12 bases at J, with 19 bases between the two ends. The germline V gene encodes CDR1 SNHLY and CDR2 FYNNEI. The chain's CDR3 is CASSVDGSRGGQYF. As DNA, the CDR3 is TGTGCCAGCAGTGTAGACGGGTCGAGAGGGGGTCAGTACTTC.

This clonotype came up once. CDR3 protein: CASSLELSQREQYF. CDR3 DNA: TGTGCCAGCAGCTTAGAGTTATCCCAGAGGGAGCAGTACTTC. This chain uses TRBV7-2 with TRBJ2-5, with a possible D match to TRBD2 (5 bases). This CDR3 comprises 14 residues. CDR1 is SGHTA and CDR2 is FQGNSA in the germline V gene. Trimming cost V 1 base and J 11 bases, with 17 bases left between them.

In its sample, this clonotype was seen a few times. The V and J genes are TRBV7-2 and TRBJ1-1, with D unresolved. Germline V CDR1 and CDR2: SGHTA, FQGNSA. V lost 0 bases and J lost 2, with 13 bases in between. The CDR3 length is 16 residues. The CDR3 loop is CASSLAGLRRNTEAFF. The CDR3, as DNA: TGTGCCAGCAGCTTAGCCGGCTTGAGACGTAACACTGAAGCTTTCTTT. The full variable domain, its missing parts supplied by reference TRBV7-2 and TRBJ1-1, is GAGVSQSPSNKVTEKGKDVELRCDPISGHTALYWYRQSLGQGLEFLIYFQGNSAPDKSGLPSDRFSAERTGGSVSTLTIQRTQQEDSAVYLCASSLAGLRRNTEAFFGQGTRLTVV.

This clonotype showed up just a few times. The rearrangement links TRBV20-1 to TRBJ2-5; maybe TRBD1 (7 bases). Germline V lookup: CDR1 DFQATT, CDR2 SNEGSKA (reference sequence). V was shortened by 5 bases and J by 7 bases, with 17 bases between the two germline ends. This CDR3 region has 13 residues. The DNA of the CDR3 is TGCAGTGCTTTTAGACAGGGAGGATTGACCCAGTACTTC. Its translation: CSAFRQGGLTQYF.

The CDR3 region has the DNA TGTGCCAGCTCACCAGACACAGACCAAGAGACCCAGTACTTC. Its protein is CASSPDTDQETQYF. This chain uses TRBV18 with TRBJ2-5; D not certain. The V and J ends lost 2 bases and 0 bases respectively, with 7 bases between them. Per the germline V gene, CDR1 is KGHSH and CDR2 is LQKENI. The CDR3 spans 14 residues.

A remark on this clonotype: A junction end diverges from the germline sequence, so it may reflect a read error. This rearrangement joins TRBV12-3 or TRBV12-4 to TRBJ1-1; 7 bases agree with TRBD1. The CDR3 contains 14 residues. Written as DNA, the CDR3 is TGTGCCGGCAGGAGAACAGGGGTGAACACTGAAGCTTTCTTT. Its translation is CAGRRTGVNTEAFF.

The rearrangement links TRBV20-1 to TRBJ2-1; D gene uncertain. The DNA matches TRBJ2-7 better at its end, which makes the J call doubtful. CDR1 is DFQATT and CDR2 is SNEGSKA in the germline V gene (reference sequence). This CDR3 comprises 14 residues. This chain's CDR3 is CSAPRGTLNNEQYF. The CDR3, as DNA: TGCAGTGCCCCCCGAGGTACCTTAAACAATGAGCAGTACTTC.

In its sample, this clonotype was seen once. This clone may be a read error of a much larger clone one base away. V usage is TRBV7-2 and J usage is TRBJ2-5; D could derive from TRBD1 or TRBD2 (5 bases each). The CDR3 length is 13 residues. Germline V gives CDR1 SGHTA, CDR2 FQGNSA. The V gene lost 1 base and the J gene lost 11 bases, with 14 bases spanning the gap. CDR3 DNA sequence: TGTGCCAGCAGCTTAGGGTGGCAGGGAGAGCAGTACTTC. Translated, it gives CASSLGWQGEQYF.